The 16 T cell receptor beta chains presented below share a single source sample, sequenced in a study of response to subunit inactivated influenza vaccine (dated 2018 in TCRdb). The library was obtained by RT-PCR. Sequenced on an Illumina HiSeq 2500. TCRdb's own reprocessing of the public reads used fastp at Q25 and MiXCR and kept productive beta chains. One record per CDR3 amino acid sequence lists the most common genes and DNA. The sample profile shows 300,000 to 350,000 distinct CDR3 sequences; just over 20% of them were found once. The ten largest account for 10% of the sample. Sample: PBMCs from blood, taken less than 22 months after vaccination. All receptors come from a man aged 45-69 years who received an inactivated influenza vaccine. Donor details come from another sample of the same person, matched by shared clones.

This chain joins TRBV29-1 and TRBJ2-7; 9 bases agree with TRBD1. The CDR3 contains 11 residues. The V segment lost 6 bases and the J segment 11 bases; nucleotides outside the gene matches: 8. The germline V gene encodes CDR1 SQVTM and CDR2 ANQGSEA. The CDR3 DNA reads TGCAGCGTGTCGGGACAGGGAGTCGAGTACTTC. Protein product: CSVSGQGVEYF.

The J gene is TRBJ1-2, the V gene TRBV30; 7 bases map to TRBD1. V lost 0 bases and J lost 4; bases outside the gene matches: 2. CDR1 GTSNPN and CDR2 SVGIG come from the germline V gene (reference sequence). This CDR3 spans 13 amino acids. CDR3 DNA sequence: TGTGCCTGGAGTGTACAGGGGCCCTATGGCTACACCTTC. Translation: CAWSVQGPYGYTF. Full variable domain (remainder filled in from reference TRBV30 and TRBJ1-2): SQTIHQWPATLVQPVGSPLSLECTVEGTSNPNLYWYRQAAGRGLQLLFYSVGIGQISSEVPQNLSASRPQDRQFILSSKKLLLSDSGFYLCAWSVQGPYGYTFGSGTRLTVV.

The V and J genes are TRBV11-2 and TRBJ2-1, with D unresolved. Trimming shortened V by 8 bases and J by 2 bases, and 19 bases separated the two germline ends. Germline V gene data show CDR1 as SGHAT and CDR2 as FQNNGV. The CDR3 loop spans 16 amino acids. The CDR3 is CASQPQADTTYNEQFF. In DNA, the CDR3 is TGTGCCAGCCAACCGCAGGCAGATACAACCTACAATGAGCAGTTCTTC. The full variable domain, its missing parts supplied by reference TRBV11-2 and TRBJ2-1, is EAGVAQSPRYKIIEKRQSVAFWCNPISGHATLYWYQQILGQGPKLLIQFQNNGVVDDSQLPKDRFSAERLKGVDSTLKIQPAKLEDSAVYLCASQPQADTTYNEQFFGPGTRLTVL.

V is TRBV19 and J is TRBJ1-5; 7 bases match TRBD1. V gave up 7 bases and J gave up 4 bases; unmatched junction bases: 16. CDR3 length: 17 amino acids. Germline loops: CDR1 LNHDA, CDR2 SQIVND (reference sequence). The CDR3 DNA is TGTGCCAGTATGGGTAGAGGGGGCGCGTTTAGGAATCAGCCCCAGCATTTT. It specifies CASMGRGGAFRNQPQHF.

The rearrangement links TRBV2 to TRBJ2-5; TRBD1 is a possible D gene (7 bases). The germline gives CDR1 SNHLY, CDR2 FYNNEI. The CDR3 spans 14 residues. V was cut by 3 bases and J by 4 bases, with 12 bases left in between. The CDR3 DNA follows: TGTGCCAGCAGTGAGGTTCAGGGGGGAGAGACCCAGTACTTC. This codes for CASSEVQGGETQYF.

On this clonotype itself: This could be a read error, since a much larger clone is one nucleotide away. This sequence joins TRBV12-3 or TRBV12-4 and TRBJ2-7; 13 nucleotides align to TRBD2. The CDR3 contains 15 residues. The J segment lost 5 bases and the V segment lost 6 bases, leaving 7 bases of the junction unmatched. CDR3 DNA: TGTGCCAGCAGCCCCGGACTAGCGGGAGCCCACGAGCAGTACTTC. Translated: CASSPGLAGAHEQYF.

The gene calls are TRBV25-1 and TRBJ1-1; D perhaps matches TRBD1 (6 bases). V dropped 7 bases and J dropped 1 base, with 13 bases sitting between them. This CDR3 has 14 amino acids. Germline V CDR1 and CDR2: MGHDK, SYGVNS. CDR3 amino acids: CASTTLQGNTEAFF. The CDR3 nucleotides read TGTGCCAGCACCACACTACAGGGGAACACTGAAGCTTTCTTT.

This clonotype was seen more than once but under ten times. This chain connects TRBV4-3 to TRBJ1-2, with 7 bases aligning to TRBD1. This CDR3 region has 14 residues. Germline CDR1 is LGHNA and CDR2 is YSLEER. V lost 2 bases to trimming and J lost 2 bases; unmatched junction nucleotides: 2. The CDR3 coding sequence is TGCGCCAGCAGCCAACGGGACAGCAACTATGGCTACACCTTC. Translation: CASSQRDSNYGYTF.

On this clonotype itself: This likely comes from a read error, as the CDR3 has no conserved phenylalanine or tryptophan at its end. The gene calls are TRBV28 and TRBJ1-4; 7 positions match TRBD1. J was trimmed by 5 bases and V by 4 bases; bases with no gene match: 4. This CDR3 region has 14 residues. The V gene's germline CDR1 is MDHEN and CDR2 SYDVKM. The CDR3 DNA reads TGTGCCAGCAGTTCCGGGACAGTAAATGAAAAACTGTTTTTA. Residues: CASSSGTVNEKLFL.

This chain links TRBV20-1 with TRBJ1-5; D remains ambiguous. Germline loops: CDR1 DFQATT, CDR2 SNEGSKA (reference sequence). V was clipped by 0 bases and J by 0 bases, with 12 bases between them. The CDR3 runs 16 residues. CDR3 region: CSARDIQSYSNQPQHF. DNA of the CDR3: TGCAGTGCTAGAGATATCCAGAGCTATAGCAATCAGCCCCAGCATTTT.

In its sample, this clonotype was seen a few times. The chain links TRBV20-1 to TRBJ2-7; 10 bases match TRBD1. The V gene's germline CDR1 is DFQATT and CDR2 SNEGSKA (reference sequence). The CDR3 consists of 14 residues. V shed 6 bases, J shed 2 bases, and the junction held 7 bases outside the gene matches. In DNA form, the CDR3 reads TGCAGTGCCCGGGGACAGGGGCTACCCTACGAGCAGTACTTC. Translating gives CSARGQGLPYEQYF.

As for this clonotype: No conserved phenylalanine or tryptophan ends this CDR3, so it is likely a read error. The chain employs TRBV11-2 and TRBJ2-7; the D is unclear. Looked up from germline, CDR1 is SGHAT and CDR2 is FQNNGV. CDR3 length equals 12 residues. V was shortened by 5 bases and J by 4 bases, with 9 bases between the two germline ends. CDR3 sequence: CASSPGVYEQYL. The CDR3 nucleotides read TGTGCCAGCAGCCCTGGGGTATACGAGCAGTACTTA.

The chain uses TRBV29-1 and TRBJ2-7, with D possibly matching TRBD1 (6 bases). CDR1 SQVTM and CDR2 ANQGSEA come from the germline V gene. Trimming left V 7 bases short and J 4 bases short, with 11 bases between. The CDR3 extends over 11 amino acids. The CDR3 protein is CSGGQAYEQYF. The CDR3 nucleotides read TGCAGCGGGGGACAAGCTTACGAGCAGTACTTC.

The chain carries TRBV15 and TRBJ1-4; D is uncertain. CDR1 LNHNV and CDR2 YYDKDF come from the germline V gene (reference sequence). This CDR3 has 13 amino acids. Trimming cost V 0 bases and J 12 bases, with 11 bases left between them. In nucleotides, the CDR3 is TGTGCCACCAGCAGAGATTTTGAGCAGCAACTGTTTTTT. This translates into CATSRDFEQQLFF.

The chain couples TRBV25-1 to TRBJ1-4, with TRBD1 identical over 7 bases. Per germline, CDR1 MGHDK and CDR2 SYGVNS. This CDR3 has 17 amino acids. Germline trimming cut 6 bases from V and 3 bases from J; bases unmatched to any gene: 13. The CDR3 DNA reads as TGTGCCAGCAGCCAGGGGGACAGAGCTTCTTCTAATGAAAAACTGTTTTTT. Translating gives CASSQGDRASSNEKLFF.

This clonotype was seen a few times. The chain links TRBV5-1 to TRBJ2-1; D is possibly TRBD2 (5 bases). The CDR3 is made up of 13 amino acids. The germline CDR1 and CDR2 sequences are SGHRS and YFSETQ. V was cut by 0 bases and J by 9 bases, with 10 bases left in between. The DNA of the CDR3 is TGCGCCAGCAGCTTGGTACTAGGAGGTGAGCAGTTCTTC. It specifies CASSLVLGGEQFF. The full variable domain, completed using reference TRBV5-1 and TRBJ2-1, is KAGVTQTPRYLIKTRGQQVTLSCSPISGHRSVSWYQQTPGQGLQFLFEYFSETQRNKGNFPGRFSGRQFSNSRSEMNVSTLELGDSALYLCASSLVLGGEQFFGPGTRLTVL.